This T cell receptor (beta chain) was obtained from a study of cytomegalovirus exposure and HLA in healthy donors. V trimming: 1 base; J trimming: 8 bases; junction bases outside the gene matches: 12. Germline V gives CDR1 LGHNA, CDR2 YNFKEQ. This CDR3 comprises 17 residues. This clone showed up just once. Its specificity is unknown. Primers for the PCR totalled 60 Vbeta and 13 Jbeta. Using immunoSEQ multiplex PCR, the repertoire was profiled, and TCRdb retains in-frame clones only, with some absent. This table has about 35,000 clones, roughly nine tenths appearing once. General study points: The likely explanation for a cluster of highly shared sequence variants was sequencing artifact. Researchers reported in a later analysis that a missense DCLRE1C variant was tied to TCR beta V- and J-gene trimming. Cytomegalovirus association was listed for about 170 TCR beta chains. Common viral pathogens were later found to be apparently linked to several of the most significant clusters.

Input material: PBMCs. The chain has TRBV4-2 and TRBJ2-1, with 9 positions matching TRBD2. The receptor's source is a woman aged 18-29 years in good health and CMV-seronegative. Here the CDR3 reads CASSQAGGRAGGDEQFF. The CDR3 region has the DNA TGTGCCAGCAGCCAAGCCGGCGGGAGGGCCGGAGGGGATGAGCAGTTCTTC.